The entry below gives a single TCR beta chain sequence along with its context. Original data processing: Scientists estimated how many nucleated cells there were by amplifying reference gene primers. Sequencing was performed with immunoSEQ multiplex PCR; in TCRdb, only in-frame clones are kept and a portion is missing. Clone size and the V and J calls come from that table; the DNA yielded D and trimming. The sample consists of approximately 250,000 clones, more than 65% of them appearing once. Trimming cost V 0 bases and J 7 bases; bases outside gene matches: 12. CDR1 is SGHNT, CDR2 YENEEA, per germline. The CDR3 is 18 amino acids. This specimen belongs to a study of blood T cell repertoires in COVID-19. About the research overall: Sites across the United States, Italy and Spain contributed samples from acute and convalescent COVID-19. The cDNA or gDNA used as material had been derived from T cells, B-cell-depleted T cells, or PBMCs.

Sequencing was performed on peripheral blood. The rearrangement joins TRBV11-3 to TRBJ2-1, with TRBD2 identical over 10 bases. The receptor was derived from a middle-aged woman who had recovered from COVID-19. The CDR3, as DNA: TGTGCCAGCAGCTTAGACCCGGCTAGCGGGGGTTTAGAAAATGAGCAGTTCTTC. It translates to CASSLDPASGGLENEQFF.